The 26 T cell receptor beta chains below come from one sample, sequenced in a study of blood T cell repertoires in COVID-19. Libraries were prepared by immunoSEQ multiplex PCR; TCRdb keeps only in-frame clonotypes and omits some of them. The sample lists roughly 99,000 clones; approximately 88% were seen once. The material sequenced was peripheral blood. The source of these receptors is a middle-aged man with active or convalescent COVID-19.

There are a few counts of this clone. The chain carries TRBV5-4 and TRBJ1-1; TRBD1 might be the D (5 bases). CDR3 length: 15 amino acids. CDR1 is SGHNT, CDR2 YYREEE, per germline (reference sequence). V was pared by 1 base and J by 1 base, with 11 bases between. In DNA form, the CDR3 reads TGTGCCAGCAGCTTGATGGCGGGGGAGAACACTGAAGCTTTCTTT. It codes for CASSLMAGENTEAFF.

This clone came up a few times. The V and J genes are TRBV11-2 and TRBJ2-7; D is ambiguous. V lost 4 bases to trimming and J lost 3 bases, with 10 bases between them. This CDR3 is built from 13 residues. From germline, CDR1 is SGHAT and CDR2 FQNNGV. The CDR3 is CASSSTQIYEQYF. The CDR3 DNA follows: TGTGCCAGCAGCTCCACTCAAATCTACGAGCAGTACTTC.

The CDR3 reads CASSSPPRQGRDYGYTF. Written as DNA, the CDR3 is TGTGCCAGCAGCTCTCCTCCCCGACAGGGTCGGGACTATGGCTACACCTTC. V usage is TRBV7-2 and J usage is TRBJ1-2; 7 bases are shared with TRBD1. Germline V gene data show CDR1 as SGHTA and CDR2 as FQGNSA. This CDR3 has 17 residues. The V gene end was trimmed by 4 bases and the J gene end by 3 bases; junction bases not matched to a gene: 14.

The chain employs TRBV28 and TRBJ1-5; maybe TRBD1 (5 bases). With 6 bases removed from V and 7 bases from J, the gap between germline ends came to 19 bases. CDR1 and CDR2 (germline): MDHEN, SYDVKM. The CDR3 extends over 15 amino acids. The CDR3 reads CASRFQSGIRQPQHF. The DNA for the CDR3 is TGTGCCAGCAGGTTCCAATCAGGGATACGGCAGCCCCAGCATTTT.

This chain links TRBV5-4 with TRBJ2-4; D perhaps matches TRBD2 (5 bases). Trimming cost V 0 bases and J 0 bases, with 10 bases left between them. Germline loops: CDR1 SGHNT, CDR2 YYREEE (reference sequence). CDR3 size: 16 residues. This CDR3 is CASSLGAVEAKNIQYF. In DNA form, the CDR3 reads TGTGCCAGCAGCTTGGGAGCGGTCGAAGCCAAAAACATTCAGTACTTC.

The table lists this clone with a few counts. Other nucleotide sequences from this sample produce the same CDR3. This chain uses TRBV28 with TRBJ2-7; no definite D call. V shed 5 bases and J shed 4 bases, with 9 bases lying between them. The CDR3 consists of 12 residues. Germline V gives CDR1 MDHEN, CDR2 SYDVKM. CDR3 sequence reads: CASSLDKYEQYF. CDR3 DNA: TGTGCCAGCAGTCTCGACAAATACGAGCAGTACTTC.

The chain is built from TRBV28 and TRBJ2-7, with 7 bases aligning to TRBD1. The J segment lost 3 bases and the V segment lost 6 bases, leaving 5 bases of the junction unmatched. The V gene's germline CDR1 is MDHEN and CDR2 SYDVKM. This CDR3 comprises 13 residues. The CDR3 DNA reads TGTGCCAGCAGGCGACAGGGAAACTACGAGCAGTACTTC. Protein: CASRRQGNYEQYF.

This chain uses TRBV30 with TRBJ2-7; TRBD2 matches 11 bases. Germline values: CDR1 GTSNPN, CDR2 SVGIG (reference sequence). The CDR3 has 16 residues. Trimming removed 1 base from V and 2 bases from J; junction bases left unmatched: 7. The CDR3 reads CAWSARGTSGTYEQYF. In DNA, the CDR3 is TGTGCCTGGAGTGCCCGAGGGACTAGCGGAACCTACGAGCAGTACTTC.

The chain carries TRBV25-1 and TRBJ2-5; 7 bases are a match to TRBD2. The CDR3 spans 14 residues. V shed 5 bases, J shed 5 bases, and the junction held 8 bases outside the gene matches. CDR1 and CDR2 from the germline V gene are MGHDK and SYGVNS. The CDR3 DNA is TGTGCCAGCAGTCCCCCGGGGGGTCGCGAGACCCAGTACTTC. This gives the protein CASSPPGGRETQYF.

The CDR3 DNA sequence: TGCGCCAGCAGCCCCCTTTTCGAGCAGTACTTC. Translation gives CASSPLFEQYF. This chain uses TRBV4-1 with TRBJ2-7; D is unclear. This CDR3 contains 11 residues. Trimming left V 4 bases short and J 6 bases short, with 7 bases between. Looked up from germline, CDR1 is MGHRA and CDR2 is YSYEKL.

The chain uses TRBV4-3 and TRBJ2-1, with 10 bases aligning to TRBD2. V dropped 4 bases and J dropped 3; count of bases not matched to a gene: 6. The CDR3 totals 16 residues. CDR1 LGHNA and CDR2 YSLEER come from the germline V gene. The CDR3 bases are TGCGCCAGCAGCCGTGGAGCGGGAGGGATCTACAATGAGCAGTTCTTC. This encodes CASSRGAGGIYNEQFF.

The chain links TRBV18 to TRBJ2-5; TRBD1 matches 9 bases. CDR3 length: 16 amino acids. J lost 3 bases, V lost 3 bases, and 8 bases had no gene match. Germline CDR1 is KGHSH and CDR2 is LQKENI. In DNA form, the CDR3 reads TGTGCCAGCTCACCTCCGGGACAGGGAGGGAAAGAGACCCAGTACTTC. This encodes CASSPPGQGGKETQYF.

The chain is built from TRBV7-2 and TRBJ2-7, with D unclear. With 3 bases removed from V and 0 bases from J, the gap between germline ends came to 3 bases. CDR3 length: 12 residues. Germline V CDR1 and CDR2: SGHTA, FQGNSA. CDR3 nucleotides: TGTGCCAGCAGCTTTCTCTCCTACGAGCAGTACTTC. It encodes CASSFLSYEQYF.

The V and J genes are TRBV27 and TRBJ2-7; 7 bases are shared with TRBD1. The trim removed 5 bases at V and 4 bases at J, leaving 17 bases unmatched. Germline V gene sequence: CDR1 MNHEY, CDR2 SMNVEV (reference sequence). CDR3 length: 17 residues. CDR3: CASSRLSGGQWGYEQYF. The DNA of the CDR3 is TGTGCCAGCAGTCGCCTCAGTGGGGGACAGTGGGGATACGAGCAGTACTTC.

The chain links TRBV18 to TRBJ2-1, with TRBD1 as a possible D gene (5 bases). The germline CDR1 and CDR2 sequences are KGHSH and LQKENI. This CDR3 spans 15 amino acids. Trimming shortened V by 1 base and J by 4 bases, and 11 bases separated the two germline ends. CDR3 loop: CASSPLRGGYNEQFF. CDR3 nucleotide sequence: TGTGCCAGCTCACCACTTAGGGGTGGATACAATGAGCAGTTCTTC.

The chain employs TRBV10-3 and TRBJ2-6, with TRBD1 matching over 9 bases. The CDR3 contains 15 residues. Per the germline V gene, CDR1 is ENHRY and CDR2 is SYGVKD. Trimming took 8 bases from V and 4 from J; bases not matched to a gene: 6. The CDR3 sequence is CAIGTGSAGANVLTF. The CDR3 bases are TGTGCCATCGGGACAGGGTCTGCGGGGGCCAACGTCCTGACTTTC.

V and J are TRBV5-6 and TRBJ1-2; D is ambiguous. Germline V gives CDR1 SGHDT, CDR2 YYEEEE. This CDR3 contains 14 residues. Trimming cost V 2 bases and J 1 base, with 9 bases left between them. The CDR3 DNA reads TGTGCCAGCAGCTTTCAACGGGGTAACTATGGCTACACCTTC. As protein: CASSFQRGNYGYTF.

The V gene is TRBV7-3, the J gene TRBJ2-2; TRBD1 matches 8 bases. V trimming: 0 bases; J trimming: 4 bases; junction bases outside the gene matches: 10. This CDR3 spans 18 amino acids. The germline V gene has CDR1 SGHTA and CDR2 FQGTGA. As DNA, the CDR3 is TGTGCCAGCAGCTTAACCCTGGACAGGGAAGGGGGCACCGGGGAGCTGTTTTTT. The encoded protein is CASSLTLDREGGTGELFF.

The chain combines TRBV28 with TRBJ1-2; 11 nucleotides match TRBD1. The germline gives CDR1 MDHEN, CDR2 SYDVKM. V trimming: 5 bases; J trimming: 8 bases; junction bases outside the gene matches: 10. CDR3 length equals 15 residues. CDR3 sequence (DNA): TGTGCCAGCAGTCCTCTGGACAGGGGGCGTGGAGGCTACACCTTC. Amino acid sequence: CASSPLDRGRGGYTF.

CDR3 sequence: CASSLVGSNVAEAFF. DNA of the CDR3: TGTGCCAGCAGCTTAGTTGGGAGCAATGTGGCTGAAGCTTTCTTT. J is TRBJ1-1 and V is TRBV7-9; D uncertain. With 1 base removed from V and 6 bases from J, the gap between germline ends came to 15 bases. The CDR3 runs 15 residues. Per germline, CDR1 SEHNR and CDR2 FQNEAQ (reference sequence).

The chain has TRBV11-2 and TRBJ2-1; perhaps TRBD2 as D (5 bases). Germline V lookup: CDR1 SGHAT, CDR2 FQNNGV. There are 14 residues in the CDR3. Between the trimmed V and J ends, which lost 8 bases and 3 bases, there was a span of 14 bases. DNA for the CDR3: TGTGCCAGCGGCGTCCGAGCGGACTACAATGAGCAGTTCTTC. Protein: CASGVRADYNEQFF. The whole variable domain, filled in from reference TRBV11-2 and TRBJ2-1, reads EAGVAQSPRYKIIEKRQSVAFWCNPISGHATLYWYQQILGQGPKLLIQFQNNGVVDDSQLPKDRFSAERLKGVDSTLKIQPAKLEDSAVYLCASGVRADYNEQFFGPGTRLTVL.

For this clone: At one end the junction does not follow the germline gene, possibly because of a read error. This chain connects TRBV18 to TRBJ2-7; TRBD2 matches at 7 bases. The CDR3 covers 13 residues. Germline V gene data show CDR1 as KGHSH and CDR2 as LQKENI. CDR3 loop: CASSLGRGRPLNF. CDR3 in DNA: TGTGCCAGCTCACTTGGGAGGGGCAGGCCTCTTAACTTC.

This clone was found once. The rearrangement uses TRBV19 and TRBJ2-1; a possible D gene is TRBD2 (6 bases). The ends were cut back, 1 base at V and 6 bases at J, with 10 bases in the middle. This CDR3 has 14 amino acids. Germline assignment: CDR1 LNHDA and CDR2 SQIVND (reference sequence). The CDR3 here is CASSIGLASNEQFF. CDR3 sequence (DNA): TGTGCCAGTAGTATAGGGCTAGCGTCCAATGAGCAGTTCTTC.

The gene calls are TRBV25-1 and TRBJ2-7, with TRBD2 matching 7 bases. Losses at the gene ends were 6 bases for V and 2 bases for J; bases not matched to a gene: 1. The CDR3 length is 12 residues. From germline, CDR1 is MGHDK and CDR2 SYGVNS. This CDR3 reads CASRRGTYEQYF. DNA of the CDR3: TGTGCCAGCAGGCGGGGGACCTACGAGCAGTACTTC.

The chain is built from TRBV28 and TRBJ2-7, with 8 bases lining up with TRBD2. Per germline, CDR1 MDHEN and CDR2 SYDVKM. This CDR3 has 15 amino acids. V trimming: 2 bases; J trimming: 0 bases; junction bases outside the gene matches: 3. The CDR3 spells CASSLSTSGSYEQYF. The CDR3 DNA reads TGTGCCAGCAGTTTAAGTACTAGCGGCTCCTACGAGCAGTACTTC.

The rearrangement links TRBV5-4 to TRBJ1-1; 8 bases map to TRBD1. In germline, CDR1 is SGHNT, CDR2 YYREEE (reference sequence). Unmatched junction bases numbered 10, after V lost 5 bases and J lost 4 bases. The CDR3 extends over 15 amino acids. The chain's CDR3 is CASRQGGIVATEAFF. CDR3 sequence (DNA): TGTGCCAGCAGACAGGGGGGGATCGTCGCCACTGAAGCTTTCTTT.